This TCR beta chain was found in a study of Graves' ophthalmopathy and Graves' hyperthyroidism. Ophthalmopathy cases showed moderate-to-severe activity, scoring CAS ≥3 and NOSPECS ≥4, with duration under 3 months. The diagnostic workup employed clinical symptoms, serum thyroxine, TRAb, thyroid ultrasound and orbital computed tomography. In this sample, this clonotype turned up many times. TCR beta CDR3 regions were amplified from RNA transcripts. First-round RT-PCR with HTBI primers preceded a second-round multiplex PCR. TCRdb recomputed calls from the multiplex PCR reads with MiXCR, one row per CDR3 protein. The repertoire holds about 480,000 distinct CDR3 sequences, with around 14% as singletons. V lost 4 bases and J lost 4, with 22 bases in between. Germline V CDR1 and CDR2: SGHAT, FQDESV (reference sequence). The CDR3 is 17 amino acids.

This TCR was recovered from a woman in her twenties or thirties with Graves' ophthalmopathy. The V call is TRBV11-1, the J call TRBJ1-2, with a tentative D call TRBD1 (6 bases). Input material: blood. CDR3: CASSSLTPRGHGYGYTF. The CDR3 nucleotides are TGTGCCAGCAGCTCCTTAACCCCCCGGGGGCATGGCTATGGCTACACCTTC.